The next 10 T cell receptor beta chains were all read from a single sample in a study of T cells in Graves' hyperthyroidism and ophthalmopathy. The CDR3 regions of TCR beta were amplified from RNA transcripts. A set of HTBI primers served as the primers for a first-round RT-PCR of the TCR CDR3. TCRdb redid the calling of the multiplex PCR reads with MiXCR, one entry per CDR3 protein. The table records roughly 750,000 distinct CDR3 sequences, about 16% of them present only once. Sequenced material: blood. These receptors all stem from a man aged 18 to 35 with Graves' hyperthyroidism.

Many counts were recorded for this clonotype. This chain connects TRBV7-2 to TRBJ2-7; 12 bases are shared with TRBD1. After removal of 1 base from V and 5 bases from J, the junction contained 3 bases not matched to a gene. The CDR3 runs 15 residues. Germline V gene sequence: CDR1 SGHTA, CDR2 FQGNSA. CDR3 in DNA: TGTGCCAGCAGCTTAGTCGGGACAGGGGGCCACGAGCAGTACTTC. Amino acid sequence: CASSLVGTGGHEQYF.

A remark on this clonotype: A read error may explain this, as a much larger clone is one base away. This CDR3 is missing its conserved last phenylalanine or tryptophan, likely due to a read error. J is TRBJ2-7 and V is TRBV6-1; possibly TRBD1 for D (6 bases). CDR3 length equals 14 residues. Germline CDR1 and CDR2: MNHNS and SASEGT. Trimming removed 7 bases at V and 0 bases at J, with 13 bases between. The CDR3, as DNA: TGTGCCAGCATCGAACAGGGTCTCTCCTACGAGCAGTACCTC. It yields the protein CASIEQGLSYEQYL.

The rearrangement joins TRBV7-3 to TRBJ2-2; D possibly corresponds to TRBD2 (5 bases). Germline CDR1 SGHTA, CDR2 FQGTGA. Trimming shortened V by 2 bases and J by 4 bases, and 11 bases separated the two germline ends. The CDR3 length is 15 residues. Here the CDR3 reads CASSLHPEGTGELFF. The CDR3 DNA follows: TGTGCCAGCAGCTTACACCCAGAGGGCACCGGGGAGCTGTTTTTT. Drawing the rest from reference TRBV7-3 and TRBJ2-2, the complete variable domain is GAGVSQTPSNKVTEKGKYVELRCDPISGHTALYWYRQSLGQGPEFLIYFQGTGAADDSGLPNDRFFAVRPEGSVSTLKIQRTERGDSAVYLCASSLHPEGTGELFFGEGSRLTVL.

The sample holds many counts of this clonotype. CDR3 in amino acids: CSATLAGSTDTQYF. CDR3 sequence (DNA): TGCAGTGCTACTCTAGCGGGAAGCACAGATACGCAGTATTTT. V usage is TRBV20-1 and J usage is TRBJ2-3, with 9 bases that match TRBD2. This CDR3 is built from 14 residues. The V and J ends lost 4 bases and 0 bases, in that order; junction bases with no gene match: 2. CDR1 DFQATT and CDR2 SNEGSKA come from the germline V gene (reference sequence).

This clonotype was seen many times. The chain couples TRBV7-8 to TRBJ2-7, with 10 bases aligning to TRBD2. The ends lost 5 bases at V and 2 bases at J; junction bases unmatched: 6. CDR3 length equals 15 residues. Germline V CDR1 and CDR2: SGHVS, FQNEAQ. CDR3 coding DNA: TGTGCCAGCAGCCCCGGGACTAGCGAGGCCTACGAGCAGTACTTC. Translating gives CASSPGTSEAYEQYF.

Many counts were recorded for this clonotype. The genes are TRBV27 and TRBJ1-1; D is possibly TRBD1 (5 bases). The germline V and J ends were trimmed by 5 bases and 3 bases, with 13 bases remaining between them. The CDR3 loop spans 14 amino acids. Per the germline V gene, CDR1 is MNHEY and CDR2 is SMNVEV (reference sequence). The CDR3: CASSSRDGYTEAFF. The CDR3 coding sequence is TGTGCCAGCAGTAGCCGGGACGGATACACTGAAGCTTTCTTT.

This clonotype was picked up many times. This chain links TRBV11-2 with TRBJ2-3, with TRBD2 matching over 11 bases. Germline CDR1 reads SGHAT; CDR2 reads FQNNGV. Unmatched junction bases numbered 6, after V lost 5 bases and J lost 5 bases. The CDR3 spans 15 residues. This CDR3 is CASSPSGRKVDTQYF. The CDR3 bases are TGTGCCAGCAGCCCTAGCGGGAGGAAGGTAGATACGCAGTATTTT. Drawing the rest from reference TRBV11-2 and TRBJ2-3, the complete variable domain is EAGVAQSPRYKIIEKRQSVAFWCNPISGHATLYWYQQILGQGPKLLIQFQNNGVVDDSQLPKDRFSAERLKGVDSTLKIQPAKLEDSAVYLCASSPSGRKVDTQYFGPGTRLTVL.

The rearrangement uses TRBV11-2 and TRBJ2-2; D is unresolved. Trimming pared 5 bases from V and 1 base from J, leaving 14 bases between. Germline V gene lookup returns CDR1 SGHAT and CDR2 FQNNGV. This CDR3 has 16 amino acids. CDR3 sequence: CASSPSGWKNTGELFF. CDR3 bases: TGTGCCAGCAGCCCTTCCGGATGGAAGAACACCGGGGAGCTGTTTTTT.

Concerning this clonotype: This may be a read error: a much more frequent sequence differs by one nucleotide. CDR3 protein: CASSPGVRHIYNEQFF. The CDR3 coding sequence is TGTGCCAGCAGCCCCGGGGTGCGGCATATCTACAATGAGCAGTTCTTC. This chain uses TRBV3-1 with TRBJ2-1, with D perhaps matching TRBD2 (5 bases). The V gene's germline CDR1 is LGHDT and CDR2 YNNKEL (reference sequence). The CDR3 is made up of 16 amino acids. The V end lost 4 bases, the J end lost 3 bases, and 16 bases lay between the germline ends.

The chain recombines TRBV5-4 with TRBJ2-7, with TRBD1 identical over 10 bases. V was clipped by 3 bases and J by 4 bases; unmatched bases: 7. Germline CDR1 and CDR2: SGHNT and YYREEE (reference sequence). The CDR3 runs to 15 residues. The CDR3, as DNA: TGTGCCAGCAGCTGGGTAGGGACAGGGGCTTACGAGCAGTACTTC. Translation gives CASSWVGTGAYEQYF.